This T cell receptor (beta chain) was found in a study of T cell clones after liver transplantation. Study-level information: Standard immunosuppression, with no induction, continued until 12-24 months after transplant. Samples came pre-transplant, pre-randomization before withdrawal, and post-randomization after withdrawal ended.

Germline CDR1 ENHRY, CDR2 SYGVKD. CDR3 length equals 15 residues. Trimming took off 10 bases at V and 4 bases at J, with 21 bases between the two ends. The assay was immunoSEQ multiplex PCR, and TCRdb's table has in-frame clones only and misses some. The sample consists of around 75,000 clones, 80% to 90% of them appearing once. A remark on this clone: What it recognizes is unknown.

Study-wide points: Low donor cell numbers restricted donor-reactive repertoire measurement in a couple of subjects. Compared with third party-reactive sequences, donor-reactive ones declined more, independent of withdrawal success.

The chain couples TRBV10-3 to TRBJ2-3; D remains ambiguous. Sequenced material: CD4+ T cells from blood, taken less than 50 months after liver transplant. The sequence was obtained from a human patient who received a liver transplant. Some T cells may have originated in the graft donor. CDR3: CATLSRLPSADTQYF. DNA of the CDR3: TGTGCCACCTTATCGCGGCTACCGAGCGCAGATACGCAGTATTTT.